The present entry profiles one T cell receptor beta chain with its context. These data come from a study of blood T cell repertoires in COVID-19. Study information: PBMCs, B-cell-depleted T cells, or T cells were the source of the cDNA or gDNA that made up the material.

Authors' analysis steps: Nucleated cell number was recorded as an estimate derived from reference gene primer amplification. Using immunoSEQ multiplex PCR, the repertoire was profiled, and TCRdb retains in-frame clones only, with some absent. V and J calls and clone size are those listed in that table; D and trimming were worked out from the DNA. The profile covers fewer than 400,000 clones, with under 90% appearing a single time and less than 2% taken by the ten largest. One Seattle source followed patients from active infection through their disease course. The source material was peripheral blood. The TCR comes from a woman in her 30s with COVID-19, enrolled during active disease.

The CDR3 is CASRRLAEAFF. CDR3 DNA: TGTGCCAGTAGGAGACTGGCTGAAGCTTTCTTT. The chain carries TRBV19 and TRBJ1-1; D is unclear. The germline V gene has CDR1 LNHDA and CDR2 SQIVND (reference sequence). The CDR3 runs to 11 residues. V was pared by 6 bases and J by 6 bases, with 8 bases between. The full variable domain, completed using reference TRBV19 and TRBJ1-1, is DGGITQSPKYLFRKEGQNVTLSCEQNLNHDAMYWYRQDPGQGLRLIYYSQIVNDFQKGDIAEGYSVSREKKESFPLTVTSAQKNPTAFYLCASRRLAEAFFGQGTRLTVV.